The next 9 T cell receptor beta chains were all read from a single sample in a study of blood T cell repertoires in COVID-19. Here immunoSEQ multiplex PCR was the method, and the copy in TCRdb shows in-frame clones only, minus some. Of more than 85,000 clones listed, around 86% are singletons. Sequencing used peripheral blood. The receptors here all came from a middle-aged man with active or convalescent COVID-19.

The chain has TRBV7-6 and TRBJ2-7; a possible D gene is TRBD1 (6 bases). The length of the CDR3 is 15 residues. V was clipped by 2 bases and J by 6 bases, with 17 bases between them. The germline V gene has CDR1 SGHVS and CDR2 FNYEAQ. The CDR3 DNA is TGTGCCAGCAGCTTACTAGACGGAGTGGGGGCCGAGCAGTACGTC. Protein: CASSLLDGVGAEQYV.

The chain is built from TRBV28 and TRBJ2-1; TRBD1 agrees at 8 bases. CDR3 length: 14 amino acids. CDR1 is MDHEN and CDR2 is SYDVKM in the germline V gene. With V trimmed by 3 bases and J by 7 bases, 5 bases remained unmatched. CDR3 bases: TGTGCCAGCAGTTTCGGGGACAGGATGAATGAGCAGTTCTTC. It specifies CASSFGDRMNEQFF.

The chain combines TRBV5-1 with TRBJ1-2; no clear D. In germline, CDR1 is SGHRS, CDR2 YFSETQ. This CDR3 is built from 14 residues. Trimming shortened V by 7 bases and J by 2 bases, and 15 bases separated the two germline ends. Written as DNA, the CDR3 is TGCGCCAGCCAACCCGACACCTTAAACTATGGCTACACCTTC. Encoded protein: CASQPDTLNYGYTF.

The V call is TRBV6-5, the J call TRBJ1-5; 8 bases agree with TRBD1. V lost 6 bases and J lost 4; bases outside the gene matches: 5. This CDR3 contains 14 residues. Looked up from germline, CDR1 is MNHEY and CDR2 is SVGAGI. The DNA for the CDR3 is TGTGCCAGCAGAGGACAGGGATCGAATCAGCCCCAGCATTTT. This sequence encodes CASRGQGSNQPQHF.

This clone was observed a single time. The gene calls are TRBV5-1 and TRBJ1-3; D is possibly TRBD1 (6 bases). There are 15 residues in the CDR3. Trimming stripped 2 bases from V and 0 bases from J, with 9 bases between. Germline loops: CDR1 SGHRS, CDR2 YFSETQ. The CDR3 reads CASSFGQSSGNTIYF. CDR3 sequence (DNA): TGCGCCAGCAGCTTTGGACAGAGCTCTGGAAACACCATATATTTT.

The rearrangement joins TRBV7-9 to TRBJ1-1; TRBD1 matches 9 bases. The CDR3 runs to 13 residues. V dropped 3 bases and J dropped 10; count of bases not matched to a gene: 6. From germline, CDR1 is SEHNR and CDR2 FQNEAQ (reference sequence). The CDR3 loop is CASSLWTGDRAFF. CDR3 DNA sequence: TGTGCCAGCAGCTTGTGGACAGGGGATCGAGCTTTCTTT.

This clone was recorded a few times. This chain connects TRBV7-6 to TRBJ2-5; 12 nucleotides align to TRBD1. This CDR3 spans 16 amino acids. The V gene end was trimmed by 2 bases and the J gene end by 7 bases; junction bases not matched to a gene: 8. Germline CDR1 reads SGHVS; CDR2 reads FNYEAQ. CDR3 DNA sequence: TGTGCCAGCAGCTTAATTGGGACAGGGGGCGCGGGGACCCAGTACTTC. Translating gives CASSLIGTGGAGTQYF.

The rearrangement uses TRBV9 and TRBJ1-2, with 7 bases aligning to TRBD1. CDR3 length: 15 amino acids. V lost 4 bases, J lost 3 bases, and 9 bases stayed unmatched. CDR1 and CDR2 from the germline V gene are SGDLS and YYNGEE. The chain's CDR3 is CASSPDRVDYYGYTF. The CDR3 nucleotides are TGTGCCAGCAGCCCCGACAGGGTGGATTACTATGGCTACACCTTC.

This chain's CDR3 is CASSRGNRDATQYF. The CDR3 DNA follows: TGTGCCAGCAGTCGGGGAAACAGGGATGCGACCCAGTACTTC. The V call is TRBV27, the J call TRBJ2-5; tentative D call: TRBD1 (6 bases). CDR3 size: 14 residues. Germline V gives CDR1 MNHEY, CDR2 SMNVEV (reference sequence). V gave up 5 bases and J gave up 7 bases, with 17 bases separating them.